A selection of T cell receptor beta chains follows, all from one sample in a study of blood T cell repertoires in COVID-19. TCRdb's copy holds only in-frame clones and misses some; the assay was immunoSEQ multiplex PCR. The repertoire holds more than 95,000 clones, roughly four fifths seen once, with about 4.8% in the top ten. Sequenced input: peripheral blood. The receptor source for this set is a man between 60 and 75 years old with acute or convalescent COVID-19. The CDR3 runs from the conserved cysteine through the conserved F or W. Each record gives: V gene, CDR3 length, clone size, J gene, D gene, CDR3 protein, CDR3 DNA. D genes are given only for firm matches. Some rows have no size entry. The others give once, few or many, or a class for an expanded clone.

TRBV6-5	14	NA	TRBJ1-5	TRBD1	CASSRTGDKQPQHF	TGTGCCAGCAGCAGGACAGGGGACAAACAGCCCCAGCATTTT
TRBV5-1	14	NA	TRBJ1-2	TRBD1	CASRPPGQDYGYTF	TGCGCCAGCAGACCTCCGGGACAGGACTATGGCTACACCTTC
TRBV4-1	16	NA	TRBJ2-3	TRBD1	CASSHSFQGAADTQYF	TGCGCCAGCAGCCACAGTTTCCAGGGGGCTGCAGATACGCAGTATTTT
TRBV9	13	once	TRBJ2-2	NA	CASNQLNTGELFF	TGTGCCAGCAACCAGTTGAACACCGGGGAGCTGTTTTTT
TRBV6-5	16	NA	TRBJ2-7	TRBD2	CASSSSSGRNSYEQYF	TGTGCCAGCAGTTCCTCTAGCGGGAGGAACTCCTACGAGCAGTACTTC
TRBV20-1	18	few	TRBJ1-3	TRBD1	CSASALGGQGARGNTIYF	TGCAGTGCTAGTGCCCTTGGGGGACAGGGGGCGCGTGGAAACACCATATATTTT
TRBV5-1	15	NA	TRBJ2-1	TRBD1	CASTSGQGDSNEQFF	TGCGCCAGCACCTCGGGACAGGGGGACTCCAATGAGCAGTTCTTC
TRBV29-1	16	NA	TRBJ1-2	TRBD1	CSVRLPGQGASYGYTF	TGCAGCGTTCGTCTCCCGGGACAGGGCGCATCCTATGGCTACACCTTC
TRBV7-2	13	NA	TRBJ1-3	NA	CASSLGQGNTIYF	TGTGCCAGCAGCTTAGGGCAGGGAAACACCATATATTTT
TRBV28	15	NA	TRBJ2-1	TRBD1	CASRSGQGAGNEQFF	TGTGCCAGCAGATCGGGACAGGGGGCCGGGAATGAGCAGTTCTTC
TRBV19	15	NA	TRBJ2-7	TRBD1	CASSIGQGISYEQYF	TGTGCCAGTAGTATAGGACAGGGGATCTCCTACGAGCAGTACTTC
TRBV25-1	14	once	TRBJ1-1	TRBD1	CASSESGQGLEAFF	TGTGCCAGCAGTGAATCAGGACAGGGCCTTGAAGCTTTCTTT
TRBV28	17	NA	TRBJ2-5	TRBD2	CASSFPMGLAGVGTQYF	TGTGCCAGCAGTTTCCCGATGGGGCTAGCGGGAGTAGGGACCCAGTACTTC
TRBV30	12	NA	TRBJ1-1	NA	CAWSVAVAEAFF	TGTGCCTGGAGTGTAGCGGTGGCTGAAGCTTTCTTT
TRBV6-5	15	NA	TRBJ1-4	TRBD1	CASSTGGGFNEKLFF	TGTGCCAGCAGTACAGGGGGCGGATTTAATGAAAAACTGTTTTTT
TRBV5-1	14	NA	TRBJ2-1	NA	CASSVIEGINEQFF	TGCGCCAGCAGCGTGATCGAGGGTATCAATGAGCAGTTCTTC
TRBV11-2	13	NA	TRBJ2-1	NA	CASSLIPGDEQFF	TGTGCCAGCAGCTTAATTCCAGGGGATGAGCAGTTCTTC
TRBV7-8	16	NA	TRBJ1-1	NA	CASSLSTVTVNTEAFF	TGTGCCAGCAGCTTATCGACGGTGACAGTGAACACTGAAGCTTTCTTT
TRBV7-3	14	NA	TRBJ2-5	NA	CASSLTGQQETQYF	TGTGCCAGCAGCTTAACAGGACAACAAGAGACCCAGTACTTC
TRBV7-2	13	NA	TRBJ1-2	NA	CASSQDRSYGYTF	TGTGCCAGCAGCCAAGACAGGTCTTATGGCTACACCTTC
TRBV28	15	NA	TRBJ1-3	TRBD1	CASSSTGDSGNTIYF	TGTGCCAGCAGTTCCACAGGGGACTCTGGAAACACCATATATTTT
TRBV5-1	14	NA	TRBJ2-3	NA	CASSLLAGEDTQYF	TGCGCCAGCAGCCTGTTGGCAGGGGAAGATACGCAGTATTTT
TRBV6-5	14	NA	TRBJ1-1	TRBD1	CASRQPGQGGRAFF	TGTGCCAGCAGACAACCCGGACAGGGGGGTCGGGCTTTCTTT
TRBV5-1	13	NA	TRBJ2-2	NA	CASSLQGTGELFF	TGCGCCAGCAGCTTGCAGGGGACCGGGGAGCTGTTTTTT
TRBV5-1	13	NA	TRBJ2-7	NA	CASSLSGNYEQYF	TGCGCCAGCAGCTTGTCGGGTAACTACGAGCAGTACTTC
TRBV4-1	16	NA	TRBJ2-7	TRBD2	CASSQEMAGGLYEQYF	TGCGCCAGCAGCCAAGAAATGGCGGGAGGTCTCTACGAGCAGTACTTC
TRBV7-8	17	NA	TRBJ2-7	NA	CASSLAYGSSGVYEQYF	TGTGCCAGCAGCTTAGCGTACGGGAGCAGTGGTGTCTACGAGCAGTACTTC
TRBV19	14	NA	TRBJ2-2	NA	CASSSGSWHGELFF	TGTGCCAGTAGTAGCGGTTCCTGGCACGGGGAGCTGTTTTTT
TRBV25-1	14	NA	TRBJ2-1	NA	CASSDERSYNEQFF	TGTGCCAGCAGTGACGAGAGGAGTTACAATGAGCAGTTCTTC
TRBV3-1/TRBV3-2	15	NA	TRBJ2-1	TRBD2	CASSETRDYLNEQFF	TGTGCCAGCAGCGAAACCCGGGACTACTTAAATGAGCAGTTCTTC
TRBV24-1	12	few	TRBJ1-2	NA	CATIQVPYGYTF	TGTGCCACCATCCAGGTACCCTATGGCTACACCTTC
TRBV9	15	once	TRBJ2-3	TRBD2	CASSVAGRGTDTQYF	TGTGCCAGCAGCGTAGCCGGGAGGGGCACAGATACGCAGTATTTT
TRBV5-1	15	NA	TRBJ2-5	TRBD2	CASSFELAGQETQYF	TGCGCCAGCAGCTTCGAACTAGCGGGGCAAGAGACCCAGTACTTC
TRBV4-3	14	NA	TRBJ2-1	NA	CASSQSSLGNEQFF	TGCGCCAGCAGCCAGTCTAGCCTAGGCAATGAGCAGTTCTTC
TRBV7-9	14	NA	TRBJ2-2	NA	CASSLVRATGELFF	TGTGCCAGCAGCTTAGTGAGGGCTACCGGGGAGCTGTTTTTT
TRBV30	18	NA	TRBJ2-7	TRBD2	CAWSVRRGLAALSYEQYF	TGTGCCTGGAGTGTACGCAGGGGACTAGCGGCCCTCTCCTACGAGCAGTACTTC
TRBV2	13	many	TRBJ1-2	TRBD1	CASSENRGGGYTF	TGTGCCAGCAGTGAAAACAGGGGGGGTGGCTACACCTTC
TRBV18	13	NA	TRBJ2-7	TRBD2	CASSVGLPYEQYF	TGTGCCAGCTCAGTGGGACTACCCTACGAGCAGTACTTC
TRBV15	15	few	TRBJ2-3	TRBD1	CATSRFRTGTDTQYF	TGTGCCACCAGCAGATTCAGGACAGGGACAGATACGCAGTATTTT
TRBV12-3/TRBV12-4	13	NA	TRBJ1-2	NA	CASSFGQSYGYTF	TGTGCCAGCAGTTTTGGACAGAGCTATGGCTACACCTTC
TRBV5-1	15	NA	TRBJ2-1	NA	CASSLERLLYNEQFF	TGCGCCAGCAGCTTGGAGCGGTTACTTTACAATGAGCAGTTCTTC
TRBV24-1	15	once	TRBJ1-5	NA	CATSEPGTSSQPQHF	TGTGCCACCAGTGAGCCCGGGACATCAAGTCAGCCCCAGCATTTT
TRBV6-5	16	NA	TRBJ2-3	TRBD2	CASSYETSGVTDTQYF	TGTGCCAGCAGTTACGAAACTAGCGGCGTCACAGATACGCAGTATTTT
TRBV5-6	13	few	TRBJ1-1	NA	CASSARGWTEAFF	TGTGCCAGCAGCGCCCGGGGGTGGACTGAAGCTTTCTTT
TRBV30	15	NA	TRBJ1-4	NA	CAWRVRGPLNEKLFF	TGTGCCTGGAGGGTTAGGGGCCCCCTTAATGAAAAACTGTTTTTT